Reported below is one TCR beta chain. What it binds is not known. Generation of TCR beta libraries employed quantitative 5'-RACE incorporating molecular barcodes. TCRdb re-analysed the 5' RACE reads in MiXCR, keeping a single row per CDR3 protein. In the table there are approximately 190,000 distinct CDR3 sequences, 10% to 15% of which are singletons. This sample is drawn from a study of CD8 T cells in ankylosing spondylitis. Germline V gene sequence: CDR1 MNHNS, CDR2 SASEGT. The CDR3 loop spans 15 amino acids. Between the trimmed V and J ends, which lost 6 bases and 1 base, there was a span of 13 bases. General observations from the study: Earlier authors reported some of these motif variants in reactive arthritis synovial fluid and blood. One TCR beta motif, made up of about 8 highly homologous variants, appeared characteristic of ankylosing spondylitis blood.

Sequenced sample: blood, either unsorted or a sorted T cell fraction (not recorded which). The chain employs TRBV6-1 and TRBJ2-1, with D possibly matching TRBD1 (5 bases). The receptor comes from a female donor with ankylosing spondylitis or in good health (not recorded which). The CDR3, as DNA: TGTGCCAGCAGACCGACAGTGACATCCTACAATGAGCAGTTCTTC. This codes for CASRPTVTSYNEQFF.